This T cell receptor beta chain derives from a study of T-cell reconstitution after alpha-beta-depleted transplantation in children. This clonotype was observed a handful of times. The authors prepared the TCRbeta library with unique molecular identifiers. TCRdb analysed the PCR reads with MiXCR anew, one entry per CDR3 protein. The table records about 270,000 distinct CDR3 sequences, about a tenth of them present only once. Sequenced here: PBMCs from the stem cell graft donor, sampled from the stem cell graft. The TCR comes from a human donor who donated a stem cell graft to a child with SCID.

This CDR3 is CASSLAGDREKLFF. In DNA form, the CDR3 reads TGTGCCAGCAGCTTAGCAGGGGATAGGGAAAAACTGTTTTTT. The chain carries TRBV7-2 and TRBJ1-4, with a possible D match to TRBD1 (5 bases). The CDR3 runs to 14 residues. Trimming pared 0 bases from V and 8 bases from J, leaving 10 bases between. Per the germline V gene, CDR1 is SGHTA and CDR2 is FQGNSA.